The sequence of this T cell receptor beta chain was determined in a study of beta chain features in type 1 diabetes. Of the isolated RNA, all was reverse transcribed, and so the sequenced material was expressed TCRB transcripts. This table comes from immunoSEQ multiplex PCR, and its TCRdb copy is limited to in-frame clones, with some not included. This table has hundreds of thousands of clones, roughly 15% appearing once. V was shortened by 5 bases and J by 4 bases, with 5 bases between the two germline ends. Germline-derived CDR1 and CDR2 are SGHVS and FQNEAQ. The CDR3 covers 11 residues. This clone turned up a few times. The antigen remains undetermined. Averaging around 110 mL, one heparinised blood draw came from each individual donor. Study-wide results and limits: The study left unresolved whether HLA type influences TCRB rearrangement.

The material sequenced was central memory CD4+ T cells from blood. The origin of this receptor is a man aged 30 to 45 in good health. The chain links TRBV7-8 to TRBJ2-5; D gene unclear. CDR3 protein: CASSTLETQYF. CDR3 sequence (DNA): TGTGCCAGCAGCACGTTAGAGACCCAGTACTTC.